The entry below gives a single T cell receptor beta chain sequence along with its context. As defined, naive CD8 cells were CD45RO-negative and positively selected for CCR7, with terminally differentiated effector memory CD45RA+ cells excluded. This record belongs to a study of shared clonotypes between healthy human individuals. For sorted subsets, 150 to 200 ng DNA per replicate equaled 30,000 or so T cell genomes. The table came from immunoSEQ multiplex PCR; TCRdb's copy has only in-frame clones and leaves some out. Of around 1.9 million clones listed, just under 95% were seen once; the top ten hold around 1.7%. Sequences were obtained from naive CD8+ T cells from PBMCs. This TCR was recovered from a man younger than 30 in good health. Some clones in this sample may be carry-over from other donors' samples.

The CDR3, as DNA: TGTGCCAGCAGCTTGACCAGTACCACCTACGAGCAGTACTTC. Its protein is CASSLTSTTYEQYF. The rearrangement links TRBV5-5 to TRBJ2-7, with D unclear. Germline V gives CDR1 SGHKS, CDR2 YYEKEE (reference sequence). CDR3 length: 14 residues. Deletions cut 1 base from V and 2 bases from J, with 10 bases between.